What follows are 23 T cell receptor beta chains derived from one specimen sequenced in a study of blood T cell repertoires in COVID-19. Generated by immunoSEQ multiplex PCR, the TCRdb table keeps only in-frame clones and is missing some. The sample carries about 200,000 clones, around 86% recorded once. Input material: peripheral blood. The receptors were gathered from a man older than 75 with acute or convalescent COVID-19.

V and J are TRBV6-5 and TRBJ2-7; D may be TRBD2 (6 bases). This CDR3 spans 14 amino acids. CDR1 and CDR2 (germline): MNHEY, SVGAGI. Trimming cost V 6 bases and J 1 base, with 13 bases left between them. The CDR3 reads CASRRGTPSYEQYF. CDR3 DNA: TGTGCCAGCAGACGAGGGACTCCGTCCTACGAGCAGTACTTC.

The chain is built from TRBV29-1 and TRBJ2-2, with unresolved D. This CDR3 has 15 amino acids. Trimming stripped 0 bases from V and 7 bases from J, with 15 bases between. Germline V gene lookup returns CDR1 SQVTM and CDR2 ANQGSEA. CDR3 DNA: TGCAGCGTTGAAGATCCTGGAAAGAGGCACGGGGAGCTGTTTTTT. It encodes CSVEDPGKRHGELFF.

CDR3 sequence (DNA): TGCGCCAGCAGTCCGGGGACACCCGAGTATGAGCAGTTCTTC. Protein: CASSPGTPEYEQFF. V usage is TRBV5-1 and J usage is TRBJ2-1; a weak D match, TRBD1 (6 bases). From germline, CDR1 is SGHRS and CDR2 YFSETQ. Trimming took 5 bases from V and 8 from J, leaving 17 bases between them. CDR3 length: 14 amino acids.

The sample holds one count of this clone. The rearrangement uses TRBV3-1 (or the pseudogene TRBV3-2) and TRBJ2-4, with TRBD1 identical over 7 bases. Germline CDR1 and CDR2: LGHDT and YNNKEL (reference sequence). This CDR3 region has 16 residues. Unmatched junction bases numbered 11, after V lost 3 bases and J lost 6 bases. The CDR3 here is CASSHHFDRELNIQYF. The CDR3 DNA follows: TGTGCCAGCAGCCACCATTTCGACAGGGAATTAAACATTCAGTACTTC.

V gene TRBV7-9 combines with J gene TRBJ1-1; D gene uncertain. CDR1 and CDR2 from the germline V gene are SEHNR and FQNEAQ (reference sequence). Trimming left V 7 bases short and J 1 base short, with 10 bases between. This CDR3 is built from 13 residues. CDR3 sequence: CASKYSENTEAFF. The CDR3 DNA sequence: TGTGCCAGCAAGTACAGTGAGAACACTGAAGCTTTCTTT.

The rearrangement uses TRBV9 and TRBJ1-5, with 10 bases identical to TRBD1. V lost 3 bases, J lost 6 bases, and 6 bases stayed unmatched. There are 15 residues in the CDR3. Germline V CDR1 and CDR2: SGDLS, YYNGEE. In DNA, the CDR3 is TGTGCCAGCAGCGCGGGACAGGGGATAATTCAGCCCCAGCATTTT. This gives the protein CASSAGQGIIQPQHF.

The chain joins TRBV11-2 to TRBJ1-4; maybe TRBD1 (6 bases). The germline V and J ends were trimmed by 8 bases and 7 bases, with 17 bases remaining between them. Germline V CDR1 and CDR2: SGHAT, FQNNGV. CDR3 length: 14 residues. The DNA of the CDR3 is TGTGCCAGCCGCACTAACAGGGAGCTTGAAAAACTGTTTTTT. Translating gives CASRTNRELEKLFF.

V and J are TRBV7-2 and TRBJ1-2; D is uncertain. From germline, CDR1 is SGHTA and CDR2 FQGNSA. Trimming stripped 0 bases from V and 5 bases from J, with 7 bases between. The CDR3 contains 13 residues. The CDR3 spells CASSLASQYGYTF. CDR3 sequence (DNA): TGTGCCAGCAGCTTAGCCTCTCAGTATGGCTACACCTTC. The entire variable domain, with the rest obtained from reference TRBV7-2 and TRBJ1-2, is as follows: GAGVSQSPSNKVTEKGKDVELRCDPISGHTALYWYRQSLGQGLEFLIYFQGNSAPDKSGLPSDRFSAERTGGSVSTLTIQRTQQEDSAVYLCASSLASQYGYTFGSGTRLTVV.

The gene calls are TRBV7-9 and TRBJ2-7; TRBD1 agrees at 9 bases. Germline CDR1 SEHNR, CDR2 FQNEAQ (reference sequence). The CDR3 runs to 15 residues. Germline trimming cut 5 bases from V and 1 base from J; bases unmatched to any gene: 6. The CDR3 DNA sequence: TGTGCCAGCAGCAACCCCGGGACAGGGTCCTACGAGCAGTACTTC. It yields the protein CASSNPGTGSYEQYF.

The genes are TRBV19 and TRBJ1-4; possible D gene TRBD1, 6 bases. Germline-derived CDR1 and CDR2 are LNHDA and SQIVND (reference sequence). V was trimmed by 3 bases and J by 4 bases, leaving 18 bases between them. The CDR3 has 17 residues. The CDR3 is CASSILRAPGDNEKLFF. As DNA, the CDR3 is TGTGCCAGTAGTATCCTCCGAGCCCCAGGGGATAATGAAAAACTGTTTTTT.

This CDR3 is CASSSRVVDTQYF. The CDR3 nucleotides are TGTGCCAGCAGTTCCAGGGTTGTAGATACGCAGTATTTT. This sequence joins TRBV12-3 or TRBV12-4 and TRBJ2-3; possibly TRBD1 for D (5 bases). This CDR3 is 13 amino acids long. V was shortened by 4 bases and J by 5 bases, with 10 bases between the two germline ends.

DNA for the CDR3: TGTGCCAGTAACAGGGGAGCCTACGAGCAGTACTTC. This gives the protein CASNRGAYEQYF. The chain combines TRBV28 with TRBJ2-7, with TRBD1 matching over 7 bases. With 9 bases clipped from V and 2 bases from J, the junction kept 4 bases outside the gene matches. This CDR3 comprises 12 residues. CDR1 and CDR2 (germline): MDHEN, SYDVKM.

For this clone: Other DNA sequences from this sample encode an identical CDR3 as well. The chain combines TRBV5-4 with TRBJ2-3, with 7 bases aligning to TRBD2. CDR1 is SGHNT, CDR2 YYREEE, per germline (reference sequence). The CDR3 is 16 residues long. After removal of 0 bases from V and 0 bases from J, the junction contained 4 bases not matched to a gene. CDR3 in amino acids: CASSLGLAASTDTQYF. The CDR3 DNA reads as TGTGCCAGCAGCTTGGGGCTAGCGGCTAGCACAGATACGCAGTATTTT.

V usage is TRBV5-5 and J usage is TRBJ2-2; 10 nucleotides line up with TRBD2. Germline CDR1 and CDR2: SGHKS and YYEKEE (reference sequence). J lost 1 base, V lost 3 bases, and 6 bases had no gene match. The length of the CDR3 is 17 residues. The CDR3 reads CASSSKTSGLNTGELFF. CDR3 DNA sequence: TGTGCCAGCAGCTCTAAGACTAGCGGGTTGAACACCGGGGAGCTGTTTTTT.

The rearrangement joins TRBV30 to TRBJ1-5; 7 bases fit TRBD1. The germline V gene encodes CDR1 GTSNPN and CDR2 SVGIG (reference sequence). This CDR3 comprises 14 residues. J was trimmed by 2 bases and V by 1 base; bases with no gene match: 2. CDR3 nucleotides: TGTGCCTGGAGTGGACAGGGTGGCAATCAGCCCCAGCATTTT. This codes for CAWSGQGGNQPQHF.

The chain combines TRBV7-3 with TRBJ2-5, with TRBD1 identical over 9 bases. The ends lost 5 bases at V and 2 bases at J; junction bases unmatched: 9. The CDR3 is 16 amino acids. From germline, CDR1 is SGHTA and CDR2 FQGTGA. CDR3 nucleotide sequence: TGTGCCAGCAGCCCTACCGGACAGGGGCTTCAAGAGACCCAGTACTTC. Its protein product is CASSPTGQGLQETQYF. Full variable domain (missing parts from reference TRBV7-3 and TRBJ2-5): GAGVSQTPSNKVTEKGKYVELRCDPISGHTALYWYRQSLGQGPEFLIYFQGTGAADDSGLPNDRFFAVRPEGSVSTLKIQRTERGDSAVYLCASSPTGQGLQETQYFGPGTRLLVL.

This chain connects TRBV6-1 to TRBJ2-7; TRBD1 agrees at 10 bases. Trimming cost V 3 bases and J 4 bases; bases outside gene matches: 6. Germline V gene data show CDR1 as MNHNS and CDR2 as SASEGT. The CDR3 is made up of 15 amino acids. In nucleotides, the CDR3 is TGTGCCAGCAGTGAGGGACAGGGGCTATTTTACGAGCAGTACTTC. Its protein is CASSEGQGLFYEQYF.

This chain joins TRBV7-9 and TRBJ1-4, with a possible D match to TRBD1 (5 bases). The CDR3 extends over 13 amino acids. Germline lookup yields CDR1 SEHNR and CDR2 FQNEAQ (reference sequence). The germline V and J ends were trimmed by 7 bases and 3 bases, with 9 bases remaining between them. The CDR3, as DNA: TGTGCCAGCATGGGGGGACCTAATGAAAAACTGTTTTTT. As protein: CASMGGPNEKLFF.

This chain's CDR3 is CASSLGGSTEAFF. CDR3 DNA: TGTGCCAGCAGTTTGGGAGGGTCTACTGAAGCTTTCTTT. V gene TRBV12-3 or TRBV12-4 combines with J gene TRBJ1-1, with D hard to call. This CDR3 has 13 amino acids. The V end lost 3 bases, the J end lost 5 bases, and 10 bases lay between the germline ends.

The rearrangement links TRBV18 to TRBJ2-5; 8 bases align to TRBD2. This CDR3 is built from 13 residues. Germline CDR1 and CDR2: KGHSH and LQKENI. V gave up 3 bases and J gave up 4 bases; unmatched junction bases: 1. Here the CDR3 reads CASSPGLVETQYF. The CDR3 DNA reads as TGTGCCAGCTCACCGGGACTAGTAGAGACCCAGTACTTC.

V usage is TRBV5-1 and J usage is TRBJ2-1; 9 bases are shared with TRBD2. Trimming took 2 bases from V and 2 from J; bases not matched to a gene: 8. The CDR3 consists of 17 residues. Germline-derived CDR1 and CDR2 are SGHRS and YFSETQ. The CDR3 protein is CASSLSSGAFTYNEQFF. DNA of the CDR3: TGCGCCAGCAGCTTATCTAGCGGGGCCTTTACCTACAATGAGCAGTTCTTC.

This chain connects TRBV19 to TRBJ1-1; D call uncertain. Germline loops: CDR1 LNHDA, CDR2 SQIVND (reference sequence). V lost 3 bases, J lost 0 bases, and 5 bases lay in between. The CDR3 has 13 residues. The CDR3 sequence: CASSMRVNTEAFF. CDR3 sequence (DNA): TGTGCCAGTAGTATGAGGGTGAACACTGAAGCTTTCTTT.

This sequence joins TRBV27 and TRBJ2-5; possible D gene TRBD2, 6 bases. CDR1 is MNHEY, CDR2 SMNVEV, per germline (reference sequence). The V and J ends lost 5 bases and 4 bases respectively, with 20 bases between them. The CDR3 is made up of 16 amino acids. CDR3 sequence: CASSARLEWEAETQYF. In nucleotides, the CDR3 is TGTGCCAGCAGTGCCCGACTAGAATGGGAAGCAGAGACCCAGTACTTC.